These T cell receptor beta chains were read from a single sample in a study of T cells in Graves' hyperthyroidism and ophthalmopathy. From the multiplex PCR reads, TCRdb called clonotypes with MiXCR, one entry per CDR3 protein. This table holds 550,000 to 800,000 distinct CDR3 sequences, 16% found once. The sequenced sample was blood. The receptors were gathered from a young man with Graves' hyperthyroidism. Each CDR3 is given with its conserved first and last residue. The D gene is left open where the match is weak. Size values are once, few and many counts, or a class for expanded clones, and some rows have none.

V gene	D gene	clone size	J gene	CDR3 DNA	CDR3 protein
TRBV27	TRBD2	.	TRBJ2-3	TGTGCCAGCAGTTTGGTTCTAGCGGGAGGGACAGATACGCAGTATTTT	CASSLVLAGGTDTQYF
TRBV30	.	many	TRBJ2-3	TGTGCCTGGAGTGACCCGGGGCCCCTCGGAGATACGCAGTATTTT	CAWSDPGPLGDTQYF
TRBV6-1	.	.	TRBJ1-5	TGTGCCAGCAGCTCTACTCCAGGTCGACAGCCCCAGCATTTT	CASSSTPGRQPQHF
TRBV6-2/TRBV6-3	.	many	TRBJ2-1	TGTGCCAGCAGTTACTCATTACGCGGTGAGCAGTTCTTC	CASSYSLRGEQFF
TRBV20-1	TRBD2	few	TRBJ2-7	TGCAGTGCTAGAATTAGCGGGACCTCCGAGCAGTACTTC	CSARISGTSEQYF
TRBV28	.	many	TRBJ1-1	TGTGCCAGCAGCGTGCCGAACACTGAAGCTTTCTTT	CASSVPNTEAFF
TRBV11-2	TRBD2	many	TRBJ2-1	TGTGCCAGCAGCCCAGTAGGTGGCGGGAGGAGGGATGAGCAGTTCTTC	CASSPVGGGRRDEQFF
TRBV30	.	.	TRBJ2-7	TGTGCCTGGAGTTGGGGCAGCTCCTACGAGCAGTACTTC	CAWSWGSSYEQYF
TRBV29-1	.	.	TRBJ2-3	TGCAGCGTTGAGTTTGGATTTGGGGATACGCAGTATTTT	CSVEFGFGDTQYF
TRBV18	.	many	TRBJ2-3	TGTGCCAGCTCACCCTCGATCGATACGCAGTATTTT	CASSPSIDTQYF
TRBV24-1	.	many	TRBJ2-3	TGTGCCACCAGTGATAGTAGCGAATCTAGCACAGATACGCAGTATTTT	CATSDSSESSTDTQYF
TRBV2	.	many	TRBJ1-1	TGTGCCAGCATTTCGGCGGACCAGAACACTGAAGCTTTCTTT	CASISADQNTEAFF
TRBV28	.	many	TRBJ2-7	TGTGCCAGCAGTTATAAGAGATCCTACGAGCAGTACTTC	CASSYKRSYEQYF
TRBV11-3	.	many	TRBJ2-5	TGTGCCAGCAGCTCCAGACAGGGAGGGCAAGAGACCCAGTACTTC	CASSSRQGGQETQYF
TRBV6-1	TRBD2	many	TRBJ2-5	TGTGCCAGCAGTTTCGGGAGGACGGAGACCCAGTACTTC	CASSFGRTETQYF